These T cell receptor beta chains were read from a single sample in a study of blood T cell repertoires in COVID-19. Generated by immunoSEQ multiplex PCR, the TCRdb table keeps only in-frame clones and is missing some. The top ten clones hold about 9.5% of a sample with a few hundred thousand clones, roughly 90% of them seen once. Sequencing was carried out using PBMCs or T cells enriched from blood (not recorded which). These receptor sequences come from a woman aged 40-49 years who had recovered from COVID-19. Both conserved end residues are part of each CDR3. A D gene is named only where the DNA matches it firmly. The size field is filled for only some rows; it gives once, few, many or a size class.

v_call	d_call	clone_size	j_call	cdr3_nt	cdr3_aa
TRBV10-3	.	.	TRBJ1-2	TGTGCCGTCACGGGGGGGAGCTATGGCTACACCTTC	CAVTGGSYGYTF
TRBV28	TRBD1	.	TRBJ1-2	TGTGCCAGCCGAGGGGGCCGGGGCTACACCTTC	CASRGGRGYTF
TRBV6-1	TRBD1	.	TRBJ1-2	TGTGCCAGCAGTGACGAGGGGACAGGCTACTATGGCTACACCTTC	CASSDEGTGYYGYTF
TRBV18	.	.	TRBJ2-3	TGTGCCAGCTCACCCCGACGGACAGCCACTAGCACAGATACGCAGTATTTT	CASSPRRTATSTDTQYF
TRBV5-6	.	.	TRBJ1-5	TGTGCCAGCAGCAGGGCGGGGGGCTCTCAGCCCCAGCATTTT	CASSRAGGSQPQHF
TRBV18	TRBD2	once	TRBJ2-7	TGTGCCAGCTCACCACCGACTAAGCCGGGACTAGGAACCGACGAGCAGTACTTC	CASSPPTKPGLGTDEQYF
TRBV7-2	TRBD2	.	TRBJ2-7	TGTGCCAGTGGAACGGGGGGGAGCTCCTACGAGCAGTACTTC	CASGTGGSSYEQYF
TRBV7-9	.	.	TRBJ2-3	TGTGCCACCTACCTCACGGAGGCTAGCACAGATACGCAGTATTTT	CATYLTEASTDTQYF
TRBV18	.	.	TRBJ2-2	TGTGCCAGCTCACCCGCGGCTAGTTTGAACACCGGGGAGCTGTTTTTT	CASSPAASLNTGELFF
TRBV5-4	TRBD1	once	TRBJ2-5	TGTGCCAGCAGCTTGGGTCAGGGGGCGAGGGAGACCCAGTACTTC	CASSLGQGARETQYF
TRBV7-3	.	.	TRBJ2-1	TGTGCCAGCAGCACGGGACTTCTTGACAATGAGCAGTTCTTC	CASSTGLLDNEQFF
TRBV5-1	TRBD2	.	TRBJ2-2	TGCGCCAGCAGCTTGCGGACTAGCGGCTACTACACCGGGGAGCTGTTTTTT	CASSLRTSGYYTGELFF
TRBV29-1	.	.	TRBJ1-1	TGCAGCGCCGACGACAGAGTGAACACTGAAGCTTTCTTT	CSADDRVNTEAFF
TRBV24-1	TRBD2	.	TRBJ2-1	TGTGCCACCAGTGATTCCGTAGCGGGAGGGCTCAATGAGCAGCTCTTC	CATSDSVAGGLNEQLF
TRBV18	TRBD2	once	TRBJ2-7	TGTGCCAGCTCTCAGAGCGGGAGAGCCTACGAGCAGTACTTC	CASSQSGRAYEQYF
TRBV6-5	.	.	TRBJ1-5	TGTGCCAGCAGTTACCGTGCAGGGGATCAGCCCCAGCATTTT	CASSYRAGDQPQHF
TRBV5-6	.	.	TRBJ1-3	TGTGCCAGCAGCTCGATTGACAGGACTTCTGGAAACACCATATATTTT	CASSSIDRTSGNTIYF
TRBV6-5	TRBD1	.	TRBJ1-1	TGTGCCAGCAGTTACTCGAGTACAGGGGTGAACACTGAAGCTTTCTTT	CASSYSSTGVNTEAFF
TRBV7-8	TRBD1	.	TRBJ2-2	TGTGCCAGCAGCGAGGGACAGCCCGGGGAGCTGTTTTTT	CASSEGQPGELFF
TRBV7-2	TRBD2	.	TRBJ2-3	TGTGCCAGCAGCCCAGCACTAGCGGGAGGTGATACGCAGTATTTT	CASSPALAGGDTQYF
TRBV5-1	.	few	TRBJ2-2	TGCGCCAGCAGTTCGGAGGGAACCGGGGAGCTGTTTTTT	CASSSEGTGELFF
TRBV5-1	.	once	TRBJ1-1	TGCGCCAGCAGCTCCCAGGGTGGGAACACTGAAGCTTTCTTT	CASSSQGGNTEAFF
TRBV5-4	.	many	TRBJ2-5	TGTGCCAGCAGCTGGGCAGTCGAAGAGACCCAGTACTTC	CASSWAVEETQYF
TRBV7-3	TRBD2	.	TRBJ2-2	TGTGCCAGCAGCCCCCCGAATAGCGGGATTGACACCGGGGAGCTGTTTTTT	CASSPPNSGIDTGELFF
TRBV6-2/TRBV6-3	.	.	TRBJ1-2	TGTGCCAGCAGTTACTTGCCGGGTTTAGGCTATGGCTACACCTTC	CASSYLPGLGYGYTF
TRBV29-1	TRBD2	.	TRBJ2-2	TGCAGCGTTCAAGCGGGAGGTGGGACCGGGGAGCTGTTTTTT	CSVQAGGGTGELFF
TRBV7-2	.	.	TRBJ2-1	TGTGCCAGCAGCTTTCCCGGGGCAGTGGAGGGTGAGCAGTTCTTC	CASSFPGAVEGEQFF
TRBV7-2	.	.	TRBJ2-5	TGTGCCAGCAGCTTGGGCAGTCAAGAGACCCAGTACTTC	CASSLGSQETQYF
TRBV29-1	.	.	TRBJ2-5	TGCAGCGTTAACAGCCAAGAGACCCAGTACTTC	CSVNSQETQYF
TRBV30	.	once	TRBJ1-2	TGTGCCTGGAGCAGGGGAGCTAACTATGGCTACACCTTC	CAWSRGANYGYTF
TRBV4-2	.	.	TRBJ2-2	TGTGCCAGCAGCCAAGAACCAGGGACGAACACCGGGGAGCTGTTTTTT	CASSQEPGTNTGELFF
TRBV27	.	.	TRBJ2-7	TGTGCCAGCAGACAATGGCCCCCGCGGGACTACGAGCAGTACTTC	CASRQWPPRDYEQYF
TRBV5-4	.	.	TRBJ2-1	TGTGCCAGCACCAGTGGTGGGAGCACCTACAATGAGCAGTTCTTC	CASTSGGSTYNEQFF
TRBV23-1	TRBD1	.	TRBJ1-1	TGCGCCAGCAGTCAATCGGACAGGGGTTCCACTGAAGCTTTCTTT	CASSQSDRGSTEAFF
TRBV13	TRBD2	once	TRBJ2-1	TGTGCCAGCAGCTTAGGACTAGCGGGATACAATGAGCAGTTCTTC	CASSLGLAGYNEQFF
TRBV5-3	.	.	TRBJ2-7	TGTGCCAGAAGCTCACTTGCTAAGCGCACTATGACTGATGACTCCTACGAGCAGTACTTC	CARSSLAKRTMTDDSYEQYF
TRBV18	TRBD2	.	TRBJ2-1	TGTGCCAGCTCACGGTCTATCGGGGGACTATACAATGAGCAGTTCTTC	CASSRSIGGLYNEQFF
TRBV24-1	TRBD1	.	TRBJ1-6	TGTGCCACCAGTGATTCCAGACAGGGCGGTGGTTCACCCCTCCACTTT	CATSDSRQGGGSPLHF
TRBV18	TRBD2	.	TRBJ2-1	TGTGCCAGCTCATCCGGGACTAAGAGGAATGAGCAGTTCTTC	CASSSGTKRNEQFF
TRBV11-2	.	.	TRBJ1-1	TGTGCCAGCAGCCCAAGCTGGACACTGAACACTGAAGCTTTCTTT	CASSPSWTLNTEAFF
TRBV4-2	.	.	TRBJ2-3	TGTGCCAGCAGCCAAGATCGGGATGGAGGTACGCAGTATTTT	CASSQDRDGGTQYF